What follows is one TCR beta chain and its context. What it binds is unknown. This CDR3 has 18 residues. This specimen belongs to a study of shared clonotypes between healthy human individuals. Broader study findings: Relative to memory subsets, naive subsets generally showed larger estimated richness.

Libraries were prepared by immunoSEQ multiplex PCR; TCRdb keeps only in-frame clonotypes and omits some of them. The sample contains about 2.4 million clones, 90% to 95% of which appear only once. The chain employs TRBV21-1 and TRBJ2-7; the D segment call TRBD2 is taken from the table without a DNA check. TRBV21-1 is noted as a pseudogene. This TCR was sampled from a man aged 18-30 years in good health. Some clones in this sample may be carry-over from other donors' samples. The sequenced material came from naive CD4+ T cells from PBMCs. Subset of the sample: CD45RA+ positively selected. This CDR3 reads CASSKEAGPRQLSYEQYF. Written as DNA, the CDR3 is TGTGCCAGCAGCAAAGAGGCGGGGCCTAGGCAGCTCTCCTACGAGCAGTACTTC.